This section outlines one T cell receptor beta chain sequence together with its context. The data were obtained in a study of cytomegalovirus exposure and HLA in healthy donors. PCR used 60 Vbeta primers and 13 Jbeta primers. Measured with immunoSEQ multiplex PCR; TCRdb has only the in-frame clones, and not every one. The sample totals roughly 50,000 clones. CDR1 SGHNT and CDR2 YENEEA come from the germline V gene. This CDR3 contains 13 residues. Deletions cut 4 bases from V and 6 bases from J, with 13 bases between. J is TRBJ2-7 and V is TRBV11-3, with D possibly being TRBD1 (5 bases). This receptor was identified in a woman aged 40 to 50 in good health and CMV-seronegative. The sample was PBMCs. The CDR3 DNA follows: TGTGCCAGCAGCTCGCAGGGTCGGAGCGAGCAGTACTTC. Its translation: CASSSQGRSEQYF.